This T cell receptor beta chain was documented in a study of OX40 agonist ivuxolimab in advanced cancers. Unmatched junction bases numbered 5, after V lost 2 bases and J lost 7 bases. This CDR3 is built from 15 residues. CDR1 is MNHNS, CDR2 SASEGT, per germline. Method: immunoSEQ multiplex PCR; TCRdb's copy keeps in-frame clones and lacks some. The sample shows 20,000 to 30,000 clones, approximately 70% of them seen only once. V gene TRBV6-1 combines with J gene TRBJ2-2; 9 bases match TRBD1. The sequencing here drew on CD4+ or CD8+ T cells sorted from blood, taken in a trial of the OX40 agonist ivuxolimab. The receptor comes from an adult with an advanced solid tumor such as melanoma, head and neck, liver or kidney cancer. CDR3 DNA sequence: TGTGCCAGCAGTGAATTACAGGGGGCGGTCGGGGAGCTGTTTTTT. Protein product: CASSELQGAVGELFF.